The present T cell receptor (beta chain) was sequenced within a study of blood T cell repertoires in COVID-19 (dated by TCRdb to 2019 to 2021). Regarding the complete study: Collaborator samples came from the United States, Italy and Spain and covered acute and convalescent phases of COVID-19. Where available, HLA class I and class II types were obtained from metadata supplied by the sample provider rather than from assay-based typing. Nearly every sample came with metadata listing a de-identified subject ID, COVID-19 status, age in years and sex. The dataset comprised deeply sampled blood TCRbeta repertoires from subjects exposed to, actively infected with, or recovered from COVID-19. The samples were drawn from two sources: the first 160 participants of the ongoing ImmuneRACE study, and 1,000 to 1,500 subjects contributed by 6 global collaborators. The material from the prospective study consisted of cDNA or gDNA derived from T cells, B-cell-depleted T cells, or PBMCs. The repertoires were made available in a free public database intended to serve as a resource for research on the immune response to SARS-CoV-2. Here is what the overall study found, with its caveats: The quantity of clinical and demographic metadata differed by source and by participant and was supplied without curation.

In Seattle, one collaborating source enrolled patients while the infection was active and tracked those patients longitudinally over the course of disease. Each collaborating institution followed its own protocols to collect whole blood in K2EDTA tubes. For TCRbeta analysis, collaborator samples were shipped as frozen whole blood, as isolated PBMCs, or as DNA extracted from either sample type. Turning to this clone: There is no known antigen for this receptor. Base qualities are missing; no much larger clone stands one base away.

The CDR3 holds 17 amino acids from the cysteine to the phenylalanine. The sequence is cut down to CDR3 DNA, 51 bases in frame from base 1. V drops 3 bases and J drops 4 bases, leaving 21 bases in between. The germline V gene supplies CDR1 ENHRY and CDR2 SYGVKD. TCRbeta CDR3 regions were amplified from genomic DNA by means of the immunoSEQ Assay, a bias-controlled multiplex PCR. The published analysis was carried out like this. The number of nucleated cells in each sample was estimated by amplification of reference gene primers within the assay. To quantify the absolute abundance of each unique TCRbeta CDR3 rearrangement, sequence reads were collapsed and filtered. For each sample, productive Simpson clonality was calculated by taking the square root of Simpson's diversity index across productive rearrangements. TCRdb took over this immuneACCESS table, retaining in-frame rearrangements with V and J assigned. Such tables are incomplete; in checked studies, under half of the missing clones stem from an unresolved V gene, and the remainder is unexplained. V, J and clone size are taken as reported in that table, and D and trimming were inferred from the DNA itself. This sample comprises approximately 280,000 clones, around nine tenths of them detected only once. The top ten clonotypes cover roughly 7.3% of the sample.

The V and J genes are TRBV10-3 and TRBJ1-1; the best D guess is TRBD1, with 5 bases matching. This TCR derives from a woman aged 30 to 39 with COVID-19, enrolled during active disease. Sequences were obtained from peripheral blood. The DNA is as follows: TGTGCCATCAGTGATAGCGGTCGGGGGGGAAATGGCACTGAAGCTTTCTTT. This yields the protein CAISDSGRGGNGTEAFF.